This T cell receptor beta chain was sequenced in a study of T cells in tuberculosis. Study results and limitations: Selection depended on which cryopreserved specimens were available. Active tuberculosis patients had shorter CDR3-alpha; the beta difference was nonsignificant.

This CDR3 is built from 15 residues. Germline-derived CDR1 and CDR2 are SEHNR and FQNEAQ (reference sequence). V gave up 5 bases and J gave up 6 bases; unmatched junction bases: 5. As concerns this clone: Its antigen is not identified.

Profiled with immunoSEQ multiplex PCR; TCRdb holds only in-frame clones, not every one. The top ten hold over 2% of the sample, which has tens of thousands of clones, about 95% seen once. The J gene is TRBJ1-6, the V gene TRBV7-9, with 9 bases lining up with TRBD1. Material for sequencing was PBMCs. The sequence came from a donor aged 10-29 years with latent tuberculosis or without tuberculosis infection. CDR3 sequence (DNA): TGTGCCAGCAGCCCGGGACAGGGTACTAATTCACCCCTCCACTTT. This encodes CASSPGQGTNSPLHF.